The text below deals with one T cell receptor (beta chain). The antigen is not known. These data originate in a study of type 1 and type 2 diabetes patients. About the research overall: A total of over 15,000,000 paired-end reads came from the whole study.

Whole-study findings and limits: Type 2 diabetes patients had few highly-expanded CD4+ clones, median one.

Genomic DNA was the PCR template. Amplification of the beta chain CDR3 used 30 forward and 13 reverse multiplex primers. A single record per CDR3 protein comes from TCRdb applying MiXCR to the multiplex PCR reads. The table has fewer than 350,000 distinct CDR3 sequences, roughly 48% seen once. Germline CDR1 is LNHDA and CDR2 is SQIVND (reference sequence). The CDR3 has 13 residues. V lost 5 bases to trimming and J lost 3 bases, with 11 bases between them. This clonotype was obtained from a man between 18 and 29 years old with type 2 diabetes. This chain joins TRBV19 and TRBJ2-7; D is tentatively TRBD1 or TRBD2 (5 bases each). The material sequenced was peripheral blood mononuclear cells (PBMCs). The CDR3 sequence is CASSAPGGYEQYF. In DNA form, the CDR3 reads TGTGCCAGTAGTGCTCCTGGGGGCTACGAGCAGTACTTC.